These 15 T cell receptor beta chains originate from one sample sequenced in a study of breast tumors, draining lymph nodes, adjacent tissues. One entry per CDR3 protein results from TCRdb running MiXCR on the multiplex PCR reads. The data show about 230,000 distinct CDR3 sequences, roughly 32% seen once. The lymph nodes were axillary draining lymph nodes from breast cancer patients. The specimen was axillary lymph node tissue. The source of these receptors is a female donor with breast cancer. Some clones in this sample may be carry-over from other donors' samples.

Of note for this clonotype: A junction end diverges from the germline sequence, so it may reflect a read error. This chain's CDR3 is CASSLDRTENLFF. The CDR3 nucleotides are TGCGCCAGCAGCTTGGACAGGACTGAAAACCTGTTTTTT. The rearrangement uses TRBV5-1 and TRBJ1-4; a weak D match, TRBD1 (5 bases). CDR1 and CDR2 (germline): SGHRS, YFSETQ. The CDR3 loop spans 13 amino acids. The whole variable domain, remainder taken from reference TRBV5-1 and TRBJ1-4, is KAGVTQTPRYLIKTRGQQVTLSCSPISGHRSVSWYQQTPGQGLQFLFEYFSETQRNKGNFPGRFSGRQFSNSRSEMNVSTLELGDSALYLCASSLDRTENLFFGSGTQLSVL.

This clonotype was detected many times. This chain joins TRBV7-8 and TRBJ2-7; 9 positions match TRBD1. The CDR3 spans 14 residues. CDR1 is SGHVS, CDR2 FQNEAQ, per germline. V was clipped by 1 base and J by 2 bases; unmatched bases: 0. CDR3 sequence reads: CASSLGQGAYEQYF. CDR3 DNA sequence: TGTGCCAGCAGCTTAGGACAGGGGGCCTACGAGCAGTACTTC.

About this clonotype: A read error may account for a junction end that differs from germline. The chain's CDR3 is CASSSTGTSNGERFF. In nucleotides, the CDR3 is TGTGCCAGCAGCTCCACCGGGACTAGCAACGGTGAGCGGTTCTTC. The J gene is TRBJ2-1, the V gene TRBV7-3, with 9 positions matching TRBD2. Germline V gene lookup returns CDR1 SGHTA and CDR2 FQGTGA. The CDR3 has 15 residues.

This clonotype was picked up a small number of times. The chain joins TRBV30 to TRBJ1-1; D is uncertain. The germline gives CDR1 GTSNPN, CDR2 SVGIG (reference sequence). The CDR3 runs to 12 residues. The ends were cut back, 5 bases at V and 4 bases at J, with 11 bases in the middle. The CDR3 nucleotides read TGTGCCTGGTTGACCTGGTCCACTGAAGCTTTCTTT. It encodes CAWLTWSTEAFF.

CDR3 bases: TGTGCCACCAGCAGGGCGGCTAGCGCTCCCTACGAGCAGTACTTC. Its translation is CATSRAASAPYEQYF. The chain links TRBV15 to TRBJ2-7; tentatively, D is TRBD2 (6 bases). V was cut by 3 bases and J by 2 bases, with 14 bases left in between. The CDR3 consists of 15 residues. Germline CDR1 and CDR2: LNHNV and YYDKDF (reference sequence).

This clonotype was observed many times. V usage is TRBV6-2 or TRBV6-3 and J usage is TRBJ1-5; no firm D call. Trimming pared 2 bases from V and 2 bases from J, leaving 19 bases between. CDR3 length equals 18 residues. CDR1 and CDR2 from the germline V gene are MNHEY and SVGEGT. In DNA form, the CDR3 reads TGTGCCAGCAGTTACCGCCGGTCGAACCGGGTGGGCAATCAGCCCCAGCATTTT. It yields the protein CASSYRRSNRVGNQPQHF.

Comment on this clonotype: This may arise from a read error, as a much more abundant clone is one base away. The chain employs TRBV6-5 and TRBJ1-2; TRBD1 might be the D (5 bases). CDR1 is MNHEY, CDR2 SVGAGI, per germline. The CDR3 sequence is 13 residues long. The V and J ends lost 5 bases and 2 bases respectively, with 9 bases between them. The CDR3 nucleotides are TGTGCCAGCAGTCGACAGATGAACTATGGCTACACCTTC. The encoded protein is CASSRQMNYGYTF.

This clonotype occurred many times. V is TRBV6-2 or TRBV6-3 and J is TRBJ2-5, with 12 bases aligning to TRBD2. CDR3 size: 15 residues. The V gene's germline CDR1 is MNHEY and CDR2 SVGEGT. After removal of 7 bases from V and 5 bases from J, the junction contained 8 bases not matched to a gene. CDR3 DNA sequence: TGTGCCAGCACCTTACTAGCGGGAGGACGGGAGACCCAGTACTTC. This codes for CASTLLAGGRETQYF.

Points on this clonotype: This clone may be a read error of a much larger clone one base away. This rearrangement joins TRBV5-6 to TRBJ2-7; 10 nucleotides match TRBD1. Trimming took 8 bases from V and 2 from J; bases not matched to a gene: 7. CDR3 length equals 14 residues. Germline lookup yields CDR1 SGHDT and CDR2 YYEEEE. The CDR3 sequence: CASMTGGSPYEQYF. In DNA form, the CDR3 reads TGTGCCAGTATGACAGGGGGCTCGCCCTACGAGCAGTACTTC.

As regards this clonotype: Just one base apart from a much larger clone, this may be a read error. No conserved phenylalanine or tryptophan is present at the end of the CDR3, so a read error is the likely explanation. J is TRBJ1-5 and V is TRBV19, with 9 positions matching TRBD1. V was clipped by 3 bases and J by 1 base; unmatched bases: 4. CDR1 and CDR2 from the germline V gene are LNHDA and SQIVND (reference sequence). This CDR3 spans 16 amino acids. The CDR3 DNA reads TGTGCCAGTAGTATGGGGGACAGGGCGAGCAATCAGCCCCAGCATTCT. Amino acids: CASSMGDRASNQPQHS.

A word on this clonotype: This likely comes from a read error, as the CDR3 has no conserved phenylalanine or tryptophan at its end. The chain combines TRBV7-8 with TRBJ2-7; D not certain. CDR3 length: 14 amino acids. Germline V gene data show CDR1 as SGHVS and CDR2 as FQNEAQ. V shed 5 bases and J shed 0 bases, with 11 bases lying between them. The CDR3 bases are TGTGCCAGCAGCGCAAGAAGAGGCTCCTACGAGCAGTACCTC. Protein: CASSARRGSYEQYL.

Concerning this clonotype itself: One end of the junction varies from germline; a read error may be responsible. This rearrangement joins TRBV29-1 to TRBJ1-2, with D tentatively TRBD1 (6 bases). Per germline, CDR1 SQVTM and CDR2 ANQGSEA. The CDR3 has 13 residues. The CDR3: CSVRSEGVGGQSF. CDR3 DNA: TGCAGCGTTCGTAGCGAGGGGGTGGGTGGCCAGTCCTTC.

This clonotype was picked up many times. The chain couples TRBV7-9 to TRBJ2-4; 8 bases agree with TRBD2. CDR1 and CDR2 from the germline V gene are SEHNR and FQNEAQ (reference sequence). After removal of 0 bases from V and 3 bases from J, the junction contained 13 bases not matched to a gene. The CDR3 is 19 residues long. CDR3 sequence (DNA): TGTGCCAGCAGCTTAGCGCCCCTCAATCCCGGGACTAGCAAAAACATTCAGTACTTC. It is translated as CASSLAPLNPGTSKNIQYF. The variable domain in full, with the rest retrieved from reference TRBV7-9 and TRBJ2-4, is DTGVSQNPRHKITKRGQNVTFRCDPISEHNRLYWYRQTLGQGPEFLTYFQNEAQLEKSRLLSDRFSAERPKGSFSTLEIQRTEQGDSAMYLCASSLAPLNPGTSKNIQYFGAGTRLSVL.

On this clonotype: With a much larger clone just one base away, this may be a read error. This chain joins TRBV7-8 and TRBJ1-1; D unclear. The V gene's germline CDR1 is SGHVS and CDR2 FQNEAQ. The ends were cut back, 2 bases at V and 1 base at J, with 14 bases in the middle. This CDR3 is 16 amino acids long. This chain's CDR3 is CASSLRAGLGNTEAFF. CDR3 sequence (DNA): TGTGCCAGCAGCTTAAGGGCAGGCTTGGGGAACACTGAAGCTTTCTTT. Variable domain in full (rest from reference TRBV7-8 and TRBJ1-1): GAGVSQSPRYKVAKRGQDVALRCDPISGHVSLFWYQQALGQGPEFLTYFQNEAQLDKSGLPSDRFFAERPEGSVSTLKIQRTQQEDSAVYLCASSLRAGLGNTEAFFGQGTRLTVV.

The chain couples TRBV11-2 to TRBJ2-7; TRBD1 aligns across 9 bases. J was trimmed by 4 bases and V by 4 bases; bases with no gene match: 8. Germline CDR1 reads SGHAT; CDR2 reads FQNNGV. The CDR3 contains 15 residues. The CDR3 nucleotides are TGTGCCAGCAGCTCTCGGACCGGGACAGGGTACGAGCAGTACTTC. Amino acid sequence: CASSSRTGTGYEQYF.